This TCR beta chain originates from a study of blood T cell repertoires in COVID-19. The protocol was immunoSEQ multiplex PCR, while the TCRdb copy is restricted to in-frame clones and leaves out a portion. The sample lists approximately 350,000 clones, roughly 86% seen once, with about 7% in the top ten. CDR1 ENHRY and CDR2 SYGVKD come from the germline V gene. This CDR3 has 13 amino acids. The V end lost 6 bases, the J end lost 0 bases, and 8 bases lay between the germline ends. This rearrangement joins TRBV10-3 to TRBJ1-1; D uncertain. The material sequenced was peripheral blood. The receptor was derived from a woman aged 70 to 79 with COVID-19, enrolled during active disease. CDR3 protein: CAISPLMNTEAFF. Written as DNA, the CDR3 is TGTGCCATCAGCCCACTAATGAACACTGAAGCTTTCTTT.